This T cell receptor beta chain was observed in a study of T-cell reconstitution after alpha-beta-depleted transplantation in children. Trimming shortened V by 0 bases and J by 4 bases, and 22 bases separated the two germline ends. From germline, CDR1 is SGDLS and CDR2 YYNGEE. CDR3 length equals 18 residues. Unique molecular identifiers were incorporated into the prepared TCRbeta library. A single record per CDR3 protein comes from TCRdb applying MiXCR to the PCR reads. This table holds some 180,000 distinct CDR3 sequences, approximately 7% found once. This clonotype was recorded many times. This clonotype was obtained from a boy aged 2-9 years with acute lymphoblastic leukemia, due to receive a stem cell transplant. Material: PBMCs, obtained before TCRalphabeta/CD19-depleted stem cell transplant. V and J are TRBV9 and TRBJ1-2; the D is unclear. The CDR3 here is CASSVAAGPHPAPYGYTF. In DNA form, the CDR3 reads TGTGCCAGCAGCGTAGCCGCAGGCCCACACCCCGCCCCCTATGGCTACACCTTC. Full variable domain (missing parts from reference TRBV9 and TRBJ1-2): DSGVTQTPKHLITATGQRVTLRCSPRSGDLSVYWYQQSLDQGLQFLIQYYNGEERAKGNILERFSAQQFPDLHSELNLSSLELGDSALYFCASSVAAGPHPAPYGYTFGSGTRLTVV.